This is a list of T cell receptor beta chains from one sample in a study of T cell responses to AZD1222 COVID-19 vaccine. Measured with immunoSEQ multiplex PCR; TCRdb has only the in-frame clones, and not every one. The sample shows tens of thousands of clones, 83% of them seen only once. Sequenced here: peripheral blood, sampled 28 days after the second AZD1222 dose. These receptor sequences come from an adult who received the AZD1222 COVID-19 vaccine. Each CDR3 is given with its conserved first and last residue. A D gene is named only where the DNA matches it firmly. The listing skips clone size in some rows; elsewhere it reads once, few, many or a size class.

j_gene | d_gene | abundance | v_gene | CDR3nt | CDR3aa
TRBJ2-7 | TRBD2 | - | TRBV11-2 | TGTGCCAGCAGCTTATATAGCGGGCCAAGCTCCTACGAGCAGTACTTC | CASSLYSGPSSYEQYF
TRBJ2-2 | - | - | TRBV6-2/TRBV6-3 | TGTGCCAGCAGTCCAACCTTCGGGGAGCTGTTTTTT | CASSPTFGELFF
TRBJ1-5 | - | - | TRBV6-5 | TGTGCCAGCAGCGAGGACAGAGGGCAGCCCCAGCATTTT | CASSEDRGQPQHF
TRBJ1-6 | TRBD1 | - | TRBV9 | TGTGCCAGCAGCGGAACAGGGGGCCTCACGAATTCACCCCTCCACTTT | CASSGTGGLTNSPLHF
TRBJ1-4 | - | - | TRBV6-5 | TGTGCCAGCAGTTACTCGGGACCAACTAATGAAAAACTGTTTTTT | CASSYSGPTNEKLFF
TRBJ1-1 | - | few | TRBV27 | TGTGCCAGCAGTTCCACAGGGTTCTTTGGGAACACTGAAGCTTTCTTT | CASSSTGFFGNTEAFF
TRBJ1-1 | - | - | TRBV4-2 | TGTGCCAGCAGCCAAGGCTCAGCCGGGACGCTAAACACTGAAGCTTTCTTT | CASSQGSAGTLNTEAFF
TRBJ1-4 | TRBD1 | - | TRBV5-1 | TGCGCCAGCAGCTTGGGGACAGGAGTTTCGGAAAAACTGTTTTTT | CASSLGTGVSEKLFF
TRBJ2-7 | - | - | TRBV2 | TGTGCCACCTTGACAACCTCCTACGAGCAGTACTTC | CATLTTSYEQYF
TRBJ1-1 | - | - | TRBV7-9 | TGTGCCAGCAGCTCGGACAGGAACACTGAAGCTTTCTTT | CASSSDRNTEAFF
TRBJ2-7 | - | - | TRBV20-1 | TGCAGTGCTAGTGGGGAGAGCTCCTACGAGCAGTACTTC | CSASGESSYEQYF